A selection of T cell receptor beta chains follows, all from one sample in a study of blood T cell repertoires in COVID-19. Sequencing was performed with immunoSEQ multiplex PCR; in TCRdb, only in-frame clones are kept and a portion is missing. The sample holds around 390,000 clones, around nine tenths seen once. Input material: PBMCs or T cells enriched from blood (not recorded which). The receptors originated from a woman between 50 and 59 years old who had recovered from COVID-19. CDR3s include the opening cysteine and the closing phenylalanine or tryptophan. D genes are given only for firm matches. Where a row states a size, it is once, few, many or the class of an expanded clone; other rows omit it.

J: TRBJ1-4
V: TRBV15
size: .
D: .
CDR3: CATSRRTVGHEKLFF
DNA: TGTGCCACCAGCCGCCGGACAGTGGGGCATGAAAAACTGTTTTTT

J: TRBJ1-4
V: TRBV6-1
size: .
D: .
CDR3: CASSEAEGEKLFF
DNA: TGTGCCAGCAGTGAAGCGGAGGGTGAAAAACTGTTTTTT

J: TRBJ2-3
V: TRBV7-2
size: .
D: TRBD2
CDR3: CASSLAQRGGLDF
DNA: TGTGCCAGCAGCTTGGCCCAACGGGGGGGCCTGGATTTT

J: TRBJ1-1
V: TRBV2
size: .
D: .
CDR3: CASSEAPDTEAFF
DNA: TGTGCCAGCAGTGAAGCGCCGGACACTGAAGCTTTCTTT

J: TRBJ2-3
V: TRBV5-6
size: .
D: .
CDR3: CASSLGLGQTRDTQYF
DNA: TGTGCCAGCAGCTTGGGTCTCGGTCAAACCCGGGATACGCAGTATTTT

J: TRBJ2-5
V: TRBV5-1
size: .
D: .
CDR3: CASSPPGQSETQYF
DNA: TGCGCCAGCAGCCCCCCTGGACAGTCAGAGACCCAGTACTTC

J: TRBJ2-1
V: TRBV29-1
size: .
D: TRBD2
CDR3: CSVRLLAGVEQFF
DNA: TGCAGCGTTCGACTCCTGGCGGGGGTTGAGCAGTTCTTC

J: TRBJ1-6
V: TRBV7-2
size: .
D: TRBD1
CDR3: CASTLDRAGSPLHF
DNA: TGTGCCAGCACCTTGGACAGGGCTGGGTCACCCCTCCACTTT

J: TRBJ1-4
V: TRBV10-3
size: .
D: TRBD1
CDR3: CAVGQGGTNEKLFF
DNA: TGTGCCGTCGGACAGGGGGGCACTAATGAAAAACTGTTTTTT

J: TRBJ1-4
V: TRBV4-3
size: .
D: .
CDR3: CASSQDVNLRYEKLFF
DNA: TGCGCCAGCAGCCAAGATGTGAATTTGCGATATGAAAAACTGTTTTTT

J: TRBJ1-3
V: TRBV28
size: once
D: .
CDR3: CASSFVETSNSGNTIYF
DNA: TGTGCCAGCAGTTTTGTAGAGACTTCAAACTCTGGAAACACCATATATTTT

J: TRBJ1-1
V: TRBV7-2
size: .
D: .
CDR3: CASSLGEISTEAFF
DNA: TGTGCCAGCAGCTTAGGGGAGATCTCCACTGAAGCTTTCTTT

J: TRBJ2-1
V: TRBV4-3
size: once
D: .
CDR3: CASSQEEGQREQFF
DNA: TGCGCCAGCAGCCAAGAGGAAGGACAGCGGGAGCAGTTCTTC

J: TRBJ1-6
V: TRBV5-5
size: once
D: TRBD1
CDR3: CASSLAFMRQGPNSPLHF
DNA: TGTGCCAGCAGCTTGGCCTTTATGAGACAGGGCCCTAATTCACCCCTCCACTTT

J: TRBJ1-1
V: TRBV6-5
size: .
D: .
CDR3: CASSYNPTGSDTEAFF
DNA: TGTGCCAGCAGTTACAACCCAACCGGGTCTGACACTGAAGCTTTCTTT

J: TRBJ1-1
V: TRBV2
size: .
D: TRBD1
CDR3: CASSQTGNFVAFF
DNA: TGTGCCAGCAGTCAGACAGGGAACTTTGTGGCTTTCTTT

J: TRBJ1-1
V: TRBV7-3
size: once
D: TRBD1
CDR3: CASSIWDRVDGEAFF
DNA: TGTGCCAGCAGCATCTGGGACAGGGTGGATGGAGAAGCTTTCTTT

J: TRBJ2-4
V: TRBV29-1
size: few
D: TRBD1
CDR3: CSVGRDSTSQYF
DNA: TGCAGCGTCGGAAGGGACAGCACGAGTCAGTACTTC

J: TRBJ1-2
V: TRBV29-1
size: .
D: TRBD1
CDR3: CSVIRDRGYGYTF
DNA: TGCAGCGTTATCCGGGACAGGGGGTATGGCTACACCTTC

J: TRBJ1-2
V: TRBV6-2/TRBV6-3
size: .
D: TRBD1
CDR3: CASSDPGTANYGYTF
DNA: TGTGCCAGCAGCGACCCCGGGACAGCTAACTATGGCTACACCTTC